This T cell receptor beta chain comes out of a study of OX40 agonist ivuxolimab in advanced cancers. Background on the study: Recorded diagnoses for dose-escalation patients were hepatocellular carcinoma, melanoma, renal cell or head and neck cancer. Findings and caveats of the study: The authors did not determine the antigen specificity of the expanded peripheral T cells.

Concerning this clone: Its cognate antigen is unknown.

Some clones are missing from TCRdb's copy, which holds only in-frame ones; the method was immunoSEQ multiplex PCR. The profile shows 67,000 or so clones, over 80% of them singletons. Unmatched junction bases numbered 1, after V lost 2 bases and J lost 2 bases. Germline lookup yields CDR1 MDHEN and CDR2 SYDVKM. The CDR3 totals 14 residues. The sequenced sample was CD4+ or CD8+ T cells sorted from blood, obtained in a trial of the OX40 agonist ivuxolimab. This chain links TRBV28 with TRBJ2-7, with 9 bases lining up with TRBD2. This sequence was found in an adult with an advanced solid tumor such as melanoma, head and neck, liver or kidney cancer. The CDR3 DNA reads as TGTGCCAGCAGTTTACTAGCGGGAACCTACGAGCAGTACTTC. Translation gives CASSLLAGTYEQYF.